The rows below give T cell receptor beta chains drawn from one sample of a study of cytomegalovirus exposure and HLA in healthy donors. Generated by immunoSEQ multiplex PCR, the TCRdb table keeps only in-frame clones and is missing some. The top ten clones hold 6.9% of a sample with roughly 100,000 clones, over 80% of them seen once. The sample consisted of PBMCs. These receptors all stem from a man aged 25 to 40 in good health and CMV-seropositive. CDR3s include the opening cysteine and the closing phenylalanine or tryptophan. A D gene is named only where the DNA matches it firmly. Not every row has a clone size; where given, it reads once, few, many or a size class.

>TRBJ2-7|TRBV5-6|TRBD2|NA
CASSLPPGRWWGGSYEQYF
TGTGCCAGCAGCTTGCCCCCAGGGAGATGGTGGGGGGGAAGCTACGAGCAGTACTTC
>TRBJ1-2|TRBV5-6|TRBD1|NA
CASSLGQGAAGYTF
TGTGCCAGCAGCCTGGGACAGGGAGCTGCCGGCTACACCTTC
>TRBJ2-5|TRBV6-6|TRBD1|once
CASTKQGPQETQYF
TGTGCCAGCACAAAACAGGGGCCTCAAGAGACCCAGTACTTC
>TRBJ2-1|TRBV6-5|TRBD1|NA
CASSYSRTGGWNEQFF
TGTGCCAGCAGTTACTCGAGAACAGGGGGCTGGAATGAGCAGTTCTTC
>TRBJ1-4|TRBV30|TRBD1|NA
CAWSVLGQGNEKLFF
TGTGCCTGGAGTGTACTGGGACAGGGGAATGAAAAACTGTTTTTT
>TRBJ1-6|TRBV6-6|TRBD1|NA
CASSYGTGVSPLHF
TGTGCCAGCAGTTACGGGACAGGGGTTTCACCCCTCCACTTT
>TRBJ2-5|TRBV4-2|TRBD2|NA
CASSPGGSGGQETQYF
TGTGCCAGCAGCCCCGGGGGGAGCGGGGGGCAAGAGACCCAATACTTC
>TRBJ1-1|TRBV27|TRBD1|NA
CASSSNLPSGTGGMNTEAFF
TGTGCCAGCAGTTCCAACCTTCCCTCTGGGACAGGCGGCATGAACACTGAAGCTTTCTTT
>TRBJ1-6|TRBV18|TRBD1|NA
CASSPPSGGENSPLHF
TGTGCCAGCTCACCACCGTCAGGGGGTGAAAATTCACCCCTCCACTTT
>TRBJ2-3|TRBV6-5|NA|NA
CASSYQATGYTQYF
TGTGCCAGCAGTTACCAGGCAACCGGATATACGCAGTATTTT
>TRBJ1-1|TRBV7-9|NA|few
CASSLEVAEAFF
TGTGCCAGCAGCTTGGAGGTGGCTGAAGCTTTCTTT